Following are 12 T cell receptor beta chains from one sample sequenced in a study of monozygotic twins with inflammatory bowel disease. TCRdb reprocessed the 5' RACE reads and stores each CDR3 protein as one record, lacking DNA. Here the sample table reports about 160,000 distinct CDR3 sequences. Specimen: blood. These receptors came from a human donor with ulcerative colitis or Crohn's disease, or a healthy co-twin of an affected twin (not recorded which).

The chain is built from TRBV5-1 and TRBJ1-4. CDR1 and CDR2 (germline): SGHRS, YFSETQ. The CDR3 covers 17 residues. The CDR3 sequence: CASSFVRGGGTNEKLFF.

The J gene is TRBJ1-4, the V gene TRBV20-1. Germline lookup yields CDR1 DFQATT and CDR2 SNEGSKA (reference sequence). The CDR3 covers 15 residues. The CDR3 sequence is CSAPRSDVSNEKLFF.

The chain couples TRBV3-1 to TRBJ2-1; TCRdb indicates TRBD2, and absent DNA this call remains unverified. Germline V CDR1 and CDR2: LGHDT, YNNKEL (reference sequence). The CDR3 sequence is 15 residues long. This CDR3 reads CASSVTSLRGNEQFF.

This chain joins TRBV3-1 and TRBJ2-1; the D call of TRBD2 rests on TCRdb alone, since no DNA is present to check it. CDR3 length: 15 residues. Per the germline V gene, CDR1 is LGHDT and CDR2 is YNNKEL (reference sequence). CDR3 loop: CASSTTSGVHNEQFF.

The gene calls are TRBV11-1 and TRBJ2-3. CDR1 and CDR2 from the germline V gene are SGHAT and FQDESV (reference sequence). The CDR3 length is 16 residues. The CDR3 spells CASSLVARLAADTQYF.

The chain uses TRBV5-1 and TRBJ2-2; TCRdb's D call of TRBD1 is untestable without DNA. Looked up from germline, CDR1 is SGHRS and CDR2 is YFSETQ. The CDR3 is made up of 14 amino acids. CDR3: CASGQGSYPGELFF.

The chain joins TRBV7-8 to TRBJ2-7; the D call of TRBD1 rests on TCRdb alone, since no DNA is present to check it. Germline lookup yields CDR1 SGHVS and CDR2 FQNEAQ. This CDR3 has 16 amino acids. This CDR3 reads CASSFAVAGVKGEQYF.

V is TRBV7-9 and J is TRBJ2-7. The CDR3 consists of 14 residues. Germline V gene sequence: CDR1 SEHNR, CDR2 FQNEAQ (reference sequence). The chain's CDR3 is CASTHEGLLYEQYF.

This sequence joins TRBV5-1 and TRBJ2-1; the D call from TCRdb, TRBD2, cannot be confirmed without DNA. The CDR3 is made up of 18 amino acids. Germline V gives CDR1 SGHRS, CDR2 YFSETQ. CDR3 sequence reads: CASSFTSQGPLVYNEQFF.

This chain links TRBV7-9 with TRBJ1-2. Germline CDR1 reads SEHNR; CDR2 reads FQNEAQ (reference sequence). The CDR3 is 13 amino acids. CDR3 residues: CASSTESNYGYTF.

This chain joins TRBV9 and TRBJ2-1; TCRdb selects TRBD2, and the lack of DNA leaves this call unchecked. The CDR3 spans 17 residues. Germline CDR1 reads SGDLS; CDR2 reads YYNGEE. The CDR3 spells CASSIGRGRLAGGEQFF.

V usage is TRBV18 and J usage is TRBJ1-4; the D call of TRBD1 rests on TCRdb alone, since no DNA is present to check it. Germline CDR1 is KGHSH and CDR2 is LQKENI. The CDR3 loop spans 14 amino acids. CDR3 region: CASSTRTGEEKLFF.